The rows below give T cell receptor beta chains drawn from one sample of a study of shared clonotypes between healthy human individuals. Generated by immunoSEQ multiplex PCR, the TCRdb table keeps only in-frame clones and is missing some. Here the sample spans some 2,000,000 clones, roughly 94% being singletons. The sample consisted of naive CD4+ T cells sorted from blood. The receptors derive from a young man in good health. Both conserved end residues are part of each CDR3. D genes are given only for firm matches. Size is stated for part of the rows, as once, few or many counts, or as a class when the clone is expanded.

>NA|TRBV5-6|TRBJ2-1|TRBD2
CASTRQRTSGRENEQFF
TGTGCCAGCACGAGACAACGGACTAGCGGGAGGGAGAATGAGCAGTTCTTC
>NA|TRBV20-1|TRBJ2-2|NA
CSASTPGELFF
TGCAGTGCTAGCACTCCCGGGGAGCTGTTTTTT
>NA|TRBV6-6|TRBJ2-2|NA
CASIPGGTGRTGELFF
TGTGCCAGCATCCCGGGGGGGACAGGTCGCACCGGGGAGCTGTTTTTT
>NA|TRBV28|TRBJ1-4|TRBD1
CASSPHSGTGSEKLFF
TGTGCCAGCAGTCCCCACTCCGGGACAGGGAGCGAAAAACTGTTTTTT
>once|TRBV20-1|TRBJ2-5|NA
CSASGLETQYF
TGCAGTGCTAGTGGGCTAGAGACCCAGTACTTC
>NA|TRBV15|TRBJ1-2|NA
CATSRDPYGYTF
TGTGCCACCAGCAGAGATCCATATGGCTACACCTTC
>NA|TRBV10-3|TRBJ2-7|TRBD1
CAIRGGQASYEQYF
TGTGCCATCAGGGGGGGACAGGCCTCCTACGAGCAGTACTTC
>NA|TRBV7-2|TRBJ1-1|TRBD1
CASSPGTGDTEAFF
TGTGCCAGCAGCCCGGGGACAGGGGACACTGAAGCTTTCTTT
>NA|TRBV6-5|TRBJ2-2|NA
CASGRGFTGELFF
TGTGCCAGCGGGCGGGGTTTCACCGGGGAGCTGTTTTTT
>NA|TRBV5-1|TRBJ2-1|NA
CASSLDVTYNEQFF
TGCGCCAGCAGCTTGGACGTCACTTACAATGAGCAGTTCTTC
>NA|TRBV4-1|TRBJ2-4|TRBD2
CASSQFGGLAGTIQYF
TGCGCCAGCAGCCAATTCGGGGGGCTAGCGGGGACCATTCAGTACTTC
>NA|TRBV5-4|TRBJ2-1|NA
CASSHRGGLSYNEQFF
TGTGCCAGCAGCCACAGAGGAGGACTCTCCTACAATGAGCAGTTCTTC
>NA|TRBV2|TRBJ2-5|NA
CASSVRGSETQYF
TGTGCCAGCAGTGTACGGGGATCCGAGACCCAGTACTTC
>NA|TRBV6-4|TRBJ1-6|NA
CASSEAPGQGSPLHF
TGTGCCAGCAGTGAAGCCCCGGGGCAGGGTTCACCCCTCCACTTT
>NA|TRBV15|TRBJ2-2|TRBD2
CATSRGGTSGSTGELFF
TGTGCCACCAGCAGAGGCGGGACTAGCGGGTCCACCGGGGAGCTGTTTTTT
>NA|TRBV20-1|TRBJ1-2|TRBD1
CSAGQEYGYTF
TGCAGTGCGGGACAGGAGTATGGCTACACCTTC
>NA|TRBV28|TRBJ2-7|NA
CASNPTGNNYYEQYF
TGTGCCAGCAATCCTACGGGGAATAACTACTACGAGCAGTACTTC
>NA|TRBV5-1|TRBJ1-1|TRBD1
CASSLEAGGAFF
TGCGCCAGCAGCTTGGAGGCAGGGGGAGCTTTCTTT
>NA|TRBV27|TRBJ2-5|TRBD2
CASSPSTSVDLRETQYF
TGTGCCAGCAGTCCATCGACTAGCGTCGACCTGAGAGAGACCCAGTACTTC
>NA|TRBV7-2|TRBJ2-7|TRBD2
CASSLGTSGTYEQYF
TGTGCCAGCAGCTTAGGGACTAGCGGTACCTACGAGCAGTACTTC
>NA|TRBV28|TRBJ1-5|TRBD1
CASTGQGEGQPQHF
TGTGCCAGCACGGGACAGGGGGAAGGGCAGCCCCAGCATTTT
>NA|TRBV21-1|TRBJ1-5|NA
CASSKLPRGNQPQHF
TGTGCCAGCAGCAAGCTACCGCGGGGCAATCAGCCCCAGCATTTT
>NA|TRBV27|TRBJ2-3|NA
CASSLAGLHTDTQYF
TGTGCCAGCAGTTTAGCCGGACTCCACACAGATACGCAGTATTTT
>NA|TRBV18|TRBJ2-4|NA
CASSHYEEGAKNIQYF
TGTGCCAGCTCACATTACGAGGAGGGGGCCAAAAACATTCAGTACTTC
>NA|TRBV19|TRBJ2-3|NA
CASSMFPAADTQYF
TGTGCCAGTAGTATGTTTCCCGCGGCAGATACGCAGTATTTT
>NA|TRBV30|TRBJ2-1|TRBD1
CAWGGTGVYNEQFF
TGTGCCTGGGGCGGGACAGGGGTTTACAATGAGCAGTTCTTC
>NA|TRBV29-1|TRBJ1-2|TRBD1
CSVPGQGNYGYTF
TGCAGCGTCCCGGGACAGGGAAACTATGGCTACACCTTC
>NA|TRBV19|TRBJ2-5|NA
CASSKTGHETQYF
TGTGCCAGTAGTAAAACCGGACATGAGACCCAGTACTTC
>NA|TRBV5-1|TRBJ2-2|NA
CASSPTVVDTGELFF
TGCGCCAGCAGCCCGACGGTGGTCGACACCGGGGAGCTGTTTTTT
>NA|TRBV5-4|TRBJ1-3|TRBD1
CASSYGTDSGNTIYF
TGTGCCAGCAGTTACGGGACAGACTCTGGAAACACCATATATTTT
>once|TRBV30|TRBJ1-2|NA
CACIGTSEGYGYTF
TGTGCCTGTATTGGGACTTCGGAAGGCTATGGCTACACCTTC
>NA|TRBV7-2|TRBJ2-7|NA
CASSFDRTYEQYF
TGTGCCAGCAGCTTCGACAGGACCTACGAGCAGTACTTC
>NA|TRBV7-7|TRBJ2-5|NA
CASSPQGVETQYF
TGTGCTAGCAGCCCCCAGGGAGTAGAGACCCAGTACTTC
>NA|TRBV5-1|TRBJ2-1|NA
CASNRDTIYNEQFF
TGCGCCAGCAATCGGGACACCATATACAATGAGCAGTTCTTC
>NA|TRBV4-2|TRBJ2-1|NA
CASSQEFGEYNEQFF
TGTGCCAGCAGCCAAGAATTCGGGGAATACAATGAGCAGTTCTTC
>once|TRBV25-1|TRBJ1-4|NA
CASSEYMSGHNEKLFF
TGTGCCAGCAGTGAATATATGTCAGGACATAATGAAAAACTGTTTTTT
>NA|TRBV5-6|TRBJ2-3|TRBD2
CASSLVGLARTDTQYF
TGTGCCAGCAGCTTGGTCGGACTAGCGAGGACAGATACGCAGTATTTT
>NA|TRBV4-2|TRBJ2-1|NA
CASSQVTSYNEQFF
TGTGCCAGCAGCCAAGTTACCTCCTACAATGAGCAGTTCTTC
>NA|TRBV9|TRBJ2-3|NA
CASSVGREVSTDTQYF
TGTGCCAGCAGCGTAGGTAGGGAAGTTAGCACAGATACGCAGTATTTT
>NA|TRBV4-1|TRBJ2-3|NA
CASSPTADYSDTQYF
TGCGCCAGCAGCCCGACTGCGGACTATTCGGATACGCAGTATTTT
>NA|TRBV7-6|TRBJ2-7|TRBD2
CASSLAGGLHGPYEQYF
TGTGCCAGCAGCTTGGCGGGGGGGCTCCATGGACCTTACGAGCAGTACTTC
>NA|TRBV18|TRBJ2-2|NA
CASSPGLLGTRRGTGELFF
TGTGCCAGCTCACCTGGTCTGCTGGGGACACGGCGGGGCACCGGGGAGCTGTTTTTT
>NA|TRBV19|TRBJ2-3|NA
CASSMRAGREDTQYF
TGTGCCAGTAGTATGAGGGCGGGACGGGAAGATACGCAGTATTTT
>NA|TRBV28|TRBJ1-1|NA
CASRYDLNTEAFF
TGTGCCAGCAGGTATGACTTAAACACTGAAGCTTTCTTT
>NA|TRBV6-1|TRBJ1-4|NA
CASNTGFNEKLFF
TGTGCCAGCAATACAGGGTTTAATGAAAAACTGTTTTTT
>NA|TRBV5-6|TRBJ1-1|NA
CASREVGGNTEAFF
TGTGCCAGCAGGGAGGTTGGGGGGAACACTGAAGCTTTCTTT
>once|TRBV7-3|TRBJ1-2|NA
CASSLGAGEGYTF
TGTGCCAGCAGCTTAGGGGCAGGGGAAGGCTACACCTTC
>NA|TRBV6-5|TRBJ1-5|TRBD1
CASSYSGQGNQPQHF
TGTGCCAGCAGTTACTCTGGACAGGGGAATCAGCCCCAGCATTTT
>NA|TRBV7-2|TRBJ2-3|NA
CASSQQNPDTQYF
TGTGCCAGCAGCCAACAAAATCCAGATACGCAGTATTTT